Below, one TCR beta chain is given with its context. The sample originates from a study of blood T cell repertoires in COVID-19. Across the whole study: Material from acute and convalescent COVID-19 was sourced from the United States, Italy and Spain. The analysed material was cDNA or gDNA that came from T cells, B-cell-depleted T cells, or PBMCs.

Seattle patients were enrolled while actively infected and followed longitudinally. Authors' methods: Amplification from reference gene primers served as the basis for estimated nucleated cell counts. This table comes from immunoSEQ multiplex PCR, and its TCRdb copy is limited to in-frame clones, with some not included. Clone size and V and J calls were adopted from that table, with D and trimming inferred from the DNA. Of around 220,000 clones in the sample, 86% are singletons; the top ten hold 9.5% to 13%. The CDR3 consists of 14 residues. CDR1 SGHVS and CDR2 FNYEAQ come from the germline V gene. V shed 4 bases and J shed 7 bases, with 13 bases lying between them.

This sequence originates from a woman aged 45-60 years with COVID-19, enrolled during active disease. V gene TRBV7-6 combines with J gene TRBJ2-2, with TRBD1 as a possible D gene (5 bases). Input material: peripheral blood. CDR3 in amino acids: CASSSQVSDGELFF. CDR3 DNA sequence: TGTGCCAGCAGCTCACAGGTTTCAGACGGGGAGCTGTTTTTT.